These 6 T cell receptor beta chains were sequenced from one sample in a study of shared clonotypes between healthy human individuals. This table comes from immunoSEQ multiplex PCR, and its TCRdb copy is limited to in-frame clones, with some not included. There are approximately 530,000 clones in the sample; about 96% occur only once, and under 0.065% lies in the top ten. Sequencing was performed on naive CD4+ T cells sorted from blood. Subset given: CD45RA+ positively selected. The receptors were sampled from a woman aged 25 to 39 in good health.

The chain couples TRBV5-1 to TRBJ1-5, with 12 positions matching TRBD1. The V segment lost 6 bases and the J segment 8 bases; nucleotides outside the gene matches: 9. The CDR3 has 15 residues. CDR1 and CDR2 from the germline V gene are SGHRS and YFSETQ. The CDR3 is CASTTGTGGSEPQHF. CDR3 nucleotides: TGCGCCAGCACCACCGGGACAGGGGGCTCGGAGCCCCAGCATTTT.

On this clone: Other DNA sequences from this sample encode an identical CDR3 as well. The gene calls are TRBV5-1 and TRBJ2-3; no firm D call. The CDR3 is 13 residues long. Germline CDR1 and CDR2: SGHRS and YFSETQ. Deletions cut 3 bases from V and 0 bases from J, with 5 bases between. This CDR3 reads CASSSGSTDTQYF. The CDR3 region has the DNA TGCGCCAGCAGCTCCGGGAGCACAGATACGCAGTATTTT.

The rearrangement joins TRBV27 to TRBJ2-7; tentative D call: TRBD1 (6 bases). The V end was cut by 3 bases, the J end by 0 bases, with 12 bases between. CDR3 size: 15 residues. Germline V gives CDR1 MNHEY, CDR2 SMNVEV (reference sequence). The CDR3 DNA follows: TGTGCCAGCAGTTTTTCAGGGACATTCTCCTACGAGCAGTACTTC. It codes for CASSFSGTFSYEQYF.

The chain has TRBV30 and TRBJ2-1; tentative D call: TRBD2 (6 bases). In germline, CDR1 is GTSNPN, CDR2 SVGIG (reference sequence). The CDR3 covers 14 residues. Trimming cost V 2 bases and J 5 bases, with 13 bases left between them. The CDR3: CAWSQWEENNEQFF. In DNA form, the CDR3 reads TGTGCCTGGAGTCAATGGGAGGAGAACAATGAGCAGTTCTTC.

V gene TRBV4-2 combines with J gene TRBJ2-5, with 13 bases aligning to TRBD2. The V gene's germline CDR1 is LGHNA and CDR2 YNFKEQ. The V gene end was trimmed by 4 bases and the J gene end by 5 bases; junction bases not matched to a gene: 25. The CDR3 length is 22 residues. CDR3 protein: CASSLDIKGLAGKVFCVETQYF. The CDR3 bases are TGTGCCAGCAGCCTCGATATCAAGGGACTAGCGGGGAAAGTCTTCTGTGTCGAGACCCAGTACTTC.

This rearrangement joins TRBV6-6 to TRBJ1-6; D gene ambiguous. Trimming pared 0 bases from V and 10 bases from J, leaving 4 bases between. CDR1 and CDR2 (germline): MNHNY, SVGAGI (reference sequence). CDR3 length: 12 residues. The CDR3 DNA is TGTGCCAGCAGTTACTCATCCTCACCCCTCCACTTT. Translation gives CASSYSSSPLHF.